The 15 T cell receptor beta chains in this list originate from one sample, sequenced in a study of control samples from healthy donors and cancer patients. The protocol was immunoSEQ multiplex PCR, while the TCRdb copy is restricted to in-frame clones and leaves out a portion. The repertoire includes about 55,000 clones, approximately 95% of them detected once, and less than 2.5% sits in the top ten. Sequenced material: blood. The receptors derive from a man aged 25-45 years in good health.

The genes are TRBV11-2 and TRBJ1-4; D is perhaps TRBD1 (5 bases). Trimming shortened V by 3 bases and J by 7 bases, and 15 bases separated the two germline ends. The CDR3 contains 15 residues. The germline V gene has CDR1 SGHAT and CDR2 FQNNGV. The CDR3 DNA sequence: TGTGCCAGCAGCTTCAATCCGGGGGTTAGTGAAAAACTGTTTTTT. The encoded protein is CASSFNPGVSEKLFF.

The gene calls are TRBV7-9 and TRBJ1-5; tentatively, D is TRBD1 (6 bases). This CDR3 comprises 12 residues. The V and J ends lost 5 bases and 9 bases respectively, with 11 bases between them. From germline, CDR1 is SEHNR and CDR2 FQNEAQ (reference sequence). Here the CDR3 reads CASSVGGGPQHF. The CDR3, as DNA: TGTGCCAGCAGCGTAGGGGGTGGGCCCCAGCATTTT.

The chain combines TRBV19 with TRBJ2-1; 7 positions agree with TRBD1. Germline assignment: CDR1 LNHDA and CDR2 SQIVND (reference sequence). The CDR3 is made up of 13 amino acids. Trimming removed 5 bases from V and 10 bases from J; junction bases left unmatched: 8. The DNA for the CDR3 is TGTGCCAGTAGTGTCCCACAGGGGAAAGAGCAGTTCTTC. Protein: CASSVPQGKEQFF.

J is TRBJ1-4 and V is TRBV5-4, with D uncertain. The CDR3 length is 14 residues. The V and J ends lost 0 bases and 6 bases respectively, with 9 bases between them. Germline CDR1 is SGHNT and CDR2 is YYREEE (reference sequence). CDR3 nucleotides: TGTGCCAGCAGCTTGGAAGGTCCGCATGAAAAACTGTTTTTT. Its translation: CASSLEGPHEKLFF.

V usage is TRBV18 and J usage is TRBJ2-6; TRBD1 is a possible D gene (6 bases). V dropped 3 bases and J dropped 0 bases, with 12 bases sitting between them. CDR1 is KGHSH and CDR2 is LQKENI in the germline V gene. This CDR3 region has 17 residues. Written as DNA, the CDR3 is TGTGCCAGCTCACCGCGGACAGTCCCCTCTGGGGCCAACGTCCTGACTTTC. Translation gives CASSPRTVPSGANVLTF.

The chain couples TRBV19 to TRBJ1-5; D gene uncertain. The CDR3 runs 15 residues. V lost 3 bases and J 2 bases, leaving 11 bases between the germline ends. Germline V gene lookup returns CDR1 LNHDA and CDR2 SQIVND (reference sequence). CDR3 nucleotides: TGTGCCAGTAGTATTAGTCTGGGAGGCAATCAGCCCCAGCATTTT. It encodes CASSISLGGNQPQHF.

This chain links TRBV29-1 with TRBJ2-7; no reliable D call. The V and J ends lost 4 bases and 0 bases respectively, with 7 bases between them. The length of the CDR3 is 12 residues. The V gene's germline CDR1 is SQVTM and CDR2 ANQGSEA. CDR3: CSVGETSYEQYF. CDR3 in DNA: TGCAGCGTTGGCGAGACCTCCTACGAGCAGTACTTC.

The gene calls are TRBV6-5 and TRBJ2-5; 8 nucleotides align to TRBD1. V shed 10 bases and J 5 bases; nucleotides not matched to a gene: 15. The germline V gene has CDR1 MNHEY and CDR2 SVGAGI. The CDR3 runs to 15 residues. The CDR3 loop reads CATSNPTGARETQYF. Written as DNA, the CDR3 is TGTGCCACTTCAAACCCGACAGGGGCGAGGGAGACCCAGTACTTC.

This clone was detected only once. This chain uses TRBV28 with TRBJ2-2, with TRBD2 identical over 12 bases. Germline values: CDR1 MDHEN, CDR2 SYDVKM. The CDR3 is 16 amino acids. The V segment lost 6 bases and the J segment 4 bases; nucleotides outside the gene matches: 6. In nucleotides, the CDR3 is TGTGCCAGCAGCGAGACTAGCGGGAGACTCACCGGGGAGCTGTTTTTT. It yields the protein CASSETSGRLTGELFF.

This sequence joins TRBV4-3 and TRBJ1-6; no firm D call. The V gene's germline CDR1 is LGHNA and CDR2 YSLEER. The CDR3 runs to 15 residues. Trimming removed 0 bases at V and 4 bases at J, with 7 bases between. The CDR3 coding sequence is TGCGCCAGCAGCCAAGATCGAGGTTATAATTCACCCCTCCACTTT. It yields the protein CASSQDRGYNSPLHF.

The chain recombines TRBV12-3 or TRBV12-4 with TRBJ2-1; D unclear. V gave up 5 bases and J gave up 4 bases, with 9 bases separating them. The CDR3 is 13 amino acids. CDR3 protein: CASSTPGYNEQFF. DNA of the CDR3: TGTGCCAGCAGTACCCCGGGTTACAATGAGCAGTTCTTC.

The V call is TRBV9, the J call TRBJ2-2; 8 bases map to TRBD1. The germline CDR1 and CDR2 sequences are SGDLS and YYNGEE. J was trimmed by 1 base and V by 2 bases; bases with no gene match: 10. This CDR3 comprises 18 residues. The CDR3 coding sequence is TGTGCCAGCAGCGTCGTACTGACAGGGGATTTGAACACCGGGGAGCTGTTTTTT. Protein product: CASSVVLTGDLNTGELFF.

The V gene is TRBV6-1, the J gene TRBJ2-1; D possibly matches TRBD1 or TRBD2 (9 bases each). The V end was cut by 1 base, the J end by 8 bases, with 33 bases between. Germline CDR1 MNHNS, CDR2 SASEGT. CDR3 size: 21 residues. CDR3 DNA sequence: TGTGCCAGCAGTGAAGTGGGACAGGGAGGAGGCTGGCTAGCGGGATTGGATGAGCAGTTCTTC. It codes for CASSEVGQGGGWLAGLDEQFF.

This chain joins TRBV6-2 or TRBV6-3 and TRBJ2-2; the D is unclear. V lost 2 bases and J lost 4, with 8 bases in between. Germline loops: CDR1 MNHEY, CDR2 SVGEGT. This CDR3 comprises 14 residues. The CDR3 nucleotides read TGTGCCAGCAGTTACAATGTCCCCACCGGGGAGCTGTTTTTT. Residues: CASSYNVPTGELFF.

To note about this clone: Other DNA sequences of this sample code for an identical CDR3. V is TRBV9 and J is TRBJ1-2; D is undetermined. The CDR3 has 13 amino acids. The V and J ends lost 0 bases and 3 bases respectively, with 6 bases between them. Germline V lookup: CDR1 SGDLS, CDR2 YYNGEE. The CDR3 DNA reads as TGTGCCAGCAGCGTAGGCGGGGACTATGGCTACACCTTC. This codes for CASSVGGDYGYTF. The full variable domain, in which reference TRBV9 and TRBJ1-2 provide the parts outside the CDR3, is DSGVTQTPKHLITATGQRVTLRCSPRSGDLSVYWYQQSLDQGLQFLIQYYNGEERAKGNILERFSAQQFPDLHSELNLSSLELGDSALYFCASSVGGDYGYTFGSGTRLTVV.